The 24 T cell receptor beta chains listed next were all sequenced from one sample in a study of T cells in Graves' hyperthyroidism and ophthalmopathy (dated by TCRdb to the late 2010s). Library method: multiplex PCR. TCRdb records Illumina HiSeq 2000 as the sequencer. The TCR beta CDR3 regions were amplified from RNA transcripts. The first round of RT-PCR for the TCR CDR3 was performed with the HTBI primer set and the Qiagen OneStep RT-PCR kit. Using fastp at Q25 and MiXCR, TCRdb reprocessed the public reads and kept productive beta chains. Each CDR3 protein appears once, grouped with its most common genes and DNA. The sample table lists about 590,000 distinct CDR3 sequences, 15% to 18% of them with a count of one. The ten largest clonotypes hold approximately 7% of the sample. The sample was blood. These receptor sequences come from a woman aged 25 to 39 with Graves' hyperthyroidism.

Only a few counts were recorded for this clonotype. This may stem from a read error, because a much larger clone lies one nucleotide away. The gene calls are TRBV2 and TRBJ2-7; 12 bases match TRBD1. Germline assignment: CDR1 SNHLY and CDR2 FYNNEI. This CDR3 comprises 15 residues. V trimming: 8 bases; J trimming: 4 bases; junction bases outside the gene matches: 9. CDR3 sequence (DNA): TGTGCCAGCGGCTCCGGGACAGGGGGCTGGTACGAGCAGTACTTC. Its translation is CASGSGTGGWYEQYF.

This clonotype was seen repeatedly, ten times or more. This sequence joins TRBV20-1 and TRBJ2-4; 7 nucleotides line up with TRBD2. This CDR3 is 15 amino acids long. Germline V gene data show CDR1 as DFQATT and CDR2 as SNEGSKA (reference sequence). V lost 0 bases, J lost 8 bases, and 10 bases stayed unmatched. The CDR3: CSARDLRTGGDIQYF. For the CDR3, the DNA is TGCAGTGCTAGAGATTTACGGACGGGAGGCGACATTCAGTACTTC.

This clonotype was counted only a few times. The J gene is TRBJ1-2, the V gene TRBV19, with TRBD1 as a possible D gene (5 bases). Per germline, CDR1 LNHDA and CDR2 SQIVND (reference sequence). The CDR3 is 13 amino acids. Trimming cost V 6 bases and J 4 bases, with 12 bases left between them. CDR3 sequence: CASRRRDFYGYTF. The DNA for the CDR3 is TGTGCCAGTAGGCGCAGGGATTTCTATGGCTACACCTTC. Supplemented by reference TRBV19 and TRBJ1-2, the full variable domain reads DGGITQSPKYLFRKEGQNVTLSCEQNLNHDAMYWYRQDPGQGLRLIYYSQIVNDFQKGDIAEGYSVSREKKESFPLTVTSAQKNPTAFYLCASRRRDFYGYTFGSGTRLTVV.

Note on this clonotype: A much larger clone sits a single nucleotide away, making a read error possible. The rearrangement joins TRBV2 to TRBJ2-7; no firm D call. CDR1 and CDR2 from the germline V gene are SNHLY and FYNNEI. This CDR3 is 12 amino acids long. This CDR3 reads CANSVGPYEQYF. The CDR3, as DNA: TGTGCCAACAGTGTAGGTCCCTACGAGCAGTACTTC.

In this sample, this clonotype turned up many times. This chain uses TRBV5-1 with TRBJ1-5; D uncertain. V was trimmed by 4 bases and J by 3 bases, leaving 8 bases between them. In germline, CDR1 is SGHRS, CDR2 YFSETQ. This CDR3 contains 13 residues. CDR3 in DNA: TGCGCCAGCAGCCCAAACCCCAATCAGCCCCAGCATTTT. Translating gives CASSPNPNQPQHF.

Many counts were recorded for this clonotype. The chain carries TRBV13 and TRBJ2-1; 8 bases match TRBD1. The CDR3 length is 17 residues. J was trimmed by 6 bases and V by 0 bases; bases with no gene match: 10. The V gene's germline CDR1 is PRHDT and CDR2 FYEKMQ (reference sequence). The CDR3 sequence: CASSLGSRAGGLNEQFF. The CDR3 region has the DNA TGTGCCAGCAGCTTAGGCTCCAGGGCAGGGGGCCTCAATGAGCAGTTCTTC.

This clonotype was seen ten or more times. The chain joins TRBV2 to TRBJ1-5, with D possibly being TRBD1 (5 bases). Trimming took off 7 bases at V and 0 bases at J, with 25 bases between the two ends. From germline, CDR1 is SNHLY and CDR2 FYNNEI. This CDR3 region has 19 residues. In DNA form, the CDR3 reads TGTGCCAGCAATGGAGACCTGACAGCCGTCACGAATAGCAATCAGCCCCAGCATTTT. Amino acids: CASNGDLTAVTNSNQPQHF.

The chain recombines TRBV20-1 with TRBJ2-1; D is ambiguous. The CDR3 has 11 amino acids. The V gene's germline CDR1 is DFQATT and CDR2 SNEGSKA (reference sequence). Between the trimmed V and J ends, which lost 2 bases and 5 bases, there was a span of 4 bases. The CDR3 is CSARNDNEQFF. DNA of the CDR3: TGCAGTGCTAGAAATGACAATGAGCAGTTCTTC.

The chain joins TRBV29-1 to TRBJ2-6; the D is unclear. CDR3 size: 13 residues. The germline V gene has CDR1 SQVTM and CDR2 ANQGSEA. Deletions cut 6 bases from V and 2 bases from J, with 8 bases between. The CDR3 is CSVWEAGANVLTF. DNA for the CDR3: TGCAGCGTGTGGGAAGCTGGGGCCAACGTCCTGACTTTC.

In this sample, this clonotype turned up a few times. This sequence joins TRBV6-1 and TRBJ2-3, with TRBD2 matching over 10 bases. This CDR3 has 14 amino acids. CDR1 is MNHNS, CDR2 SASEGT, per germline. The V gene end was trimmed by 5 bases and the J gene end by 5 bases; junction bases not matched to a gene: 4. This chain's CDR3 is CASSSSGSIDTQYF. DNA of the CDR3: TGTGCCAGCAGTTCTAGCGGGAGTATAGATACGCAGTATTTT.

The chain uses TRBV10-3 and TRBJ2-3; TRBD2 matches at 9 bases. CDR3 length: 15 residues. Looked up from germline, CDR1 is ENHRY and CDR2 is SYGVKD. The V segment lost 6 bases and the J segment 0 bases; nucleotides outside the gene matches: 4. The DNA for the CDR3 is TGTGCCATCAGGGTAGCGGGAGTAAGCACAGATACGCAGTATTTT. Its protein is CAIRVAGVSTDTQYF.

The chain has TRBV6-6 and TRBJ2-5; D unclear. Germline lookup yields CDR1 MNHNY and CDR2 SVGAGI (reference sequence). The length of the CDR3 is 14 residues. Trimming removed 2 bases at V and 5 bases at J, with 12 bases between. The CDR3: CASSYVPSSETQYF. The CDR3 DNA follows: TGTGCCAGCAGTTACGTACCCTCCTCTGAGACCCAGTACTTC.

This clonotype was observed a handful of times. This chain links TRBV28 with TRBJ1-1; tentative D call: TRBD1 (6 bases). Germline-derived CDR1 and CDR2 are MDHEN and SYDVKM. Trimming took off 5 bases at V and 0 bases at J, with 16 bases between the two ends. This CDR3 spans 16 amino acids. The CDR3 sequence is CASSPPRQAMNTEAFF. The CDR3 DNA is TGTGCCAGCAGTCCCCCCCGACAGGCCATGAACACTGAAGCTTTCTTT.

The gene calls are TRBV5-8 and TRBJ1-2; TRBD1 matches at 9 bases. The trim removed 1 base at V and 4 bases at J, leaving 11 bases unmatched. Looked up from germline, CDR1 is SGHTS and CDR2 is YDEGEE. This CDR3 has 17 amino acids. The CDR3 here is CASSLYSRTGVSYGYTF. For the CDR3, the DNA is TGTGCCAGCAGCTTGTATTCCAGGACAGGGGTATCCTATGGCTACACCTTC.

The rearrangement links TRBV19 to TRBJ1-5; D perhaps matches TRBD1 (6 bases). V shed 3 bases and J shed 1 base, with 10 bases lying between them. The length of the CDR3 is 15 residues. CDR1 is LNHDA and CDR2 is SQIVND in the germline V gene (reference sequence). CDR3 bases: TGTGCCAGTAGTATCGTGCAGGGGAGCAATCAGCCCCAGCATTTT. It specifies CASSIVQGSNQPQHF.

The sample holds many counts of this clonotype. The V gene is TRBV18, the J gene TRBJ2-1; a possible D gene is TRBD2 (6 bases). The CDR3 consists of 13 residues. Trimming removed 3 bases at V and 9 bases at J, with 12 bases between. Germline CDR1 KGHSH, CDR2 LQKENI. CDR3 residues: CASSPRESSEQFF. The CDR3 nucleotides read TGTGCCAGCTCACCTCGGGAGTCGAGTGAGCAGTTCTTC.

Ten or more counts support this clonotype. This rearrangement joins TRBV10-3 to TRBJ2-1, with D perhaps assigned TRBD1 or TRBD2 (5 bases each). CDR3 size: 15 residues. Per the germline V gene, CDR1 is ENHRY and CDR2 is SYGVKD. V lost 3 bases, J lost 5 bases, and 14 bases lay in between. CDR3 residues: CAISEWDEGHNEQFF. Written as DNA, the CDR3 is TGTGCCATCAGTGAATGGGACGAGGGCCACAATGAGCAGTTCTTC.

The V call is TRBV4-1, the J call TRBJ2-1; tentatively, D is TRBD2 (5 bases). Trimming stripped 0 bases from V and 3 bases from J, with 9 bases between. The germline gives CDR1 MGHRA, CDR2 YSYEKL. CDR3 length equals 15 residues. The CDR3 is CASSQELGYYNEQFF. The CDR3 DNA follows: TGCGCCAGCAGCCAAGAACTAGGATACTACAATGAGCAGTTCTTC.

In this sample, this clonotype turned up many times. The DNA of the CDR3 is TGTGCCAGCAGCTCCACAGGGGGCCCCACCGGGGAGCTGTTTTTT. Protein sequence: CASSSTGGPTGELFF. This chain links TRBV7-2 with TRBJ2-2, with 9 bases matching TRBD1. CDR1 is SGHTA and CDR2 is FQGNSA in the germline V gene. The CDR3 extends over 15 amino acids. Losses at the gene ends were 4 bases for V and 4 bases for J; bases not matched to a gene: 4.

This clonotype has at least ten counts. The CDR3: CASSEGTRVGKQYF. The CDR3 DNA is TGTGCCAGCAGCGAGGGGACGAGGGTGGGGAAGCAGTACTTC. The V and J genes are TRBV6-2 or TRBV6-3 and TRBJ2-7, with D tentatively TRBD1 or TRBD2 (5 bases each). The ends were cut back, 6 bases at V and 8 bases at J, with 20 bases in the middle. This CDR3 contains 14 residues. Germline CDR1 MNHEY, CDR2 SVGEGT.

V gene TRBV6-2 or TRBV6-3 combines with J gene TRBJ2-2, with 13 bases identical to TRBD2. This CDR3 region has 19 residues. V lost 2 bases and J lost 0; bases outside the gene matches: 6. Germline loops: CDR1 MNHEY, CDR2 SVGEGT. The CDR3 is CASSYQPGLAGPNTGELFF. The CDR3 DNA is TGTGCCAGCAGTTACCAACCGGGACTAGCGGGACCGAACACCGGGGAGCTGTTTTTT.

This clonotype occurred many times. The V and J genes are TRBV20-1 and TRBJ2-5, with unresolved D. This CDR3 is built from 11 residues. CDR1 DFQATT and CDR2 SNEGSKA come from the germline V gene (reference sequence). Trimming took 3 bases from V and 4 from J, leaving 6 bases between them. The CDR3 sequence: CSARAVETQYF. The CDR3 DNA reads TGCAGTGCTAGGGCGGTAGAGACCCAGTACTTC.

This clonotype was counted many times. The V call is TRBV6-1, the J call TRBJ1-2, with D unresolved. Germline V lookup: CDR1 MNHNS, CDR2 SASEGT. The CDR3 covers 11 residues. The V gene lost 3 bases and the J gene lost 5 bases, with 4 bases spanning the gap. Here the CDR3 reads CASSDSYGYTF. The CDR3 DNA reads TGTGCCAGCAGTGACAGTTATGGCTACACCTTC.

The rearrangement joins TRBV19 to TRBJ1-2; 10 nucleotides match TRBD1. Germline V gives CDR1 LNHDA, CDR2 SQIVND (reference sequence). The CDR3 is made up of 15 amino acids. J was trimmed by 4 bases and V by 3 bases; bases with no gene match: 5. The CDR3 loop is CASSMTGQGRYGYTF. Written as DNA, the CDR3 is TGTGCCAGTAGTATGACGGGACAGGGGCGCTATGGCTACACCTTC.